These 23 T cell receptor beta chains came from one sample sequenced in a study of radiation and T cells in renal cell carcinoma. Repertoires were generated with immunoSEQ multiplex PCR, while TCRdb's copy carries only in-frame clones and drops some. Of 90,000 to 100,000 clones in the sample, 84% were seen once. Time point in this sample: blood 4 weeks post-SBRT, at nephrectomy. Treatment indicated: 15 Gy SBRT to primary tumor, nephrectomy 4 weeks later. The sequencing here drew on blood, taken from a patient whose treatment included radiotherapy and nephrectomy. The receptor set was obtained from a man in his fifties or sixties with renal cell carcinoma.

The rearrangement links TRBV7-2 to TRBJ1-2; no clear D gene. The CDR3 sequence is 15 residues long. The ends were cut back, 1 base at V and 5 bases at J, with 14 bases in the middle. Germline V gene sequence: CDR1 SGHTA, CDR2 FQGNSA. CDR3 sequence (DNA): TGTGCCAGCAGCTTAGGGGTCAGAACCATTTATGGCTACACCTTC. This sequence encodes CASSLGVRTIYGYTF.

The chain recombines TRBV6-7 with TRBJ2-5, with D possibly TRBD1 on 6 matching bases. TRBV6-7 is filed as an ORF, its function uncertain. The CDR3 is 16 residues long. V lost 5 bases, J lost 3 bases, and 19 bases lay in between. In DNA, the CDR3 is TGTGCCAGCAGTCTAAAGAGGCAGGGGCAAGAAGAGACCCAGTACTTC. Its translation: CASSLKRQGQEETQYF.

The gene calls are TRBV5-1 and TRBJ2-1; the match to TRBD1 covers 9 bases. The CDR3 sequence is 16 residues long. After removal of 0 bases from V and 8 bases from J, the junction contained 9 bases not matched to a gene. Germline V CDR1 and CDR2: SGHRS, YFSETQ. The CDR3 DNA reads TGCGCCAGCAGCTTGGTCGGGACAGGGTCCTTCTATGAGCAGTTCTTC. Amino acid sequence: CASSLVGTGSFYEQFF.

This chain uses TRBV27 with TRBJ1-1; D gene unclear. The CDR3 extends over 13 amino acids. CDR1 and CDR2 (germline): MNHEY, SMNVEV (reference sequence). Trimming stripped 6 bases from V and 6 bases from J, with 14 bases between. This CDR3 is CASSPQAIAEAFF. CDR3 nucleotides: TGTGCCAGCAGCCCCCAGGCTATCGCTGAAGCTTTCTTT.

The chain recombines TRBV28 with TRBJ2-7; TRBD2 is a possible D gene (6 bases). This CDR3 contains 18 residues. Germline lookup yields CDR1 MDHEN and CDR2 SYDVKM. V lost 3 bases, J lost 0 bases, and 21 bases lay in between. CDR3 amino acids: CASSFLHAGGRSSYEQYF. Written as DNA, the CDR3 is TGTGCCAGCAGTTTTCTCCACGCCGGGGGACGGAGCTCCTACGAGCAGTACTTC.

The chain carries TRBV7-9 and TRBJ2-7; TRBD1 or TRBD2 may be the D gene (5 bases each). Between the trimmed V and J ends, which lost 6 bases and 3 bases, there was a span of 12 bases. The CDR3 consists of 13 residues. The germline CDR1 and CDR2 sequences are SEHNR and FQNEAQ (reference sequence). CDR3 region: CASRGRANYEQYF. The DNA of the CDR3 is TGTGCCAGCAGGGGACGAGCCAACTACGAGCAGTACTTC. The variable domain in full, with the rest retrieved from reference TRBV7-9 and TRBJ2-7, is DTGVSQNPRHKITKRGQNVTFRCDPISEHNRLYWYRQTLGQGPEFLTYFQNEAQLEKSRLLSDRFSAERPKGSFSTLEIQRTEQGDSAMYLCASRGRANYEQYFGPGTRLTVT.

The gene calls are TRBV4-3 and TRBJ2-1; D is possibly TRBD1 (6 bases). CDR1 is LGHNA and CDR2 is YSLEER in the germline V gene. Trimming took 0 bases from V and 10 from J, leaving 25 bases between them. CDR3 length: 18 amino acids. As DNA, the CDR3 is TGCGCCAGCAGCCAAGAGATTGGGGGACACGGATGGGTCGGGGAGCAGTTCTTC. Its protein product is CASSQEIGGHGWVGEQFF.

The chain uses TRBV6-1 and TRBJ2-3; a possible D gene is TRBD1 (6 bases). This CDR3 has 14 residues. Germline-derived CDR1 and CDR2 are MNHNS and SASEGT. Trimming took 8 bases from V and 4 from J, leaving 16 bases between them. This chain's CDR3 is CASRRPGAPDTQYF. The CDR3 bases are TGTGCCAGCCGTCGGCCAGGGGCCCCAGATACGCAGTATTTT.

The sample holds a few counts of this clone. The chain is built from TRBV5-6 and TRBJ2-5; a weak D match, TRBD2 (6 bases). Trimming pared 2 bases from V and 1 base from J, leaving 9 bases between. This CDR3 is 14 amino acids long. Germline CDR1 SGHDT, CDR2 YYEEEE. The CDR3 DNA reads as TGTGCCAGCAGCTTTTTGGGAGGCCAAGAGACCCAGTACTTC. Translating gives CASSFLGGQETQYF.

This clone was found once. The V and J genes are TRBV25-1 and TRBJ2-1; either TRBD1 or TRBD2 may fit D (5 bases each). In germline, CDR1 is MGHDK, CDR2 SYGVNS. CDR3 size: 13 residues. Trimming took 6 bases from V and 13 from J, leaving 19 bases between them. CDR3 residues: CASSGIGRERQFF. CDR3 sequence (DNA): TGTGCCAGCAGCGGAATCGGCAGGGAGCGACAGTTCTTC.

J is TRBJ2-2 and V is TRBV7-7; D is ambiguous. Germline V CDR1 and CDR2: SSHAT, FNYEAQ (reference sequence). The CDR3 covers 13 residues. Between the trimmed V and J ends, which lost 2 bases and 7 bases, there was a span of 8 bases. The CDR3 loop is CASSLNGDGELFF. CDR3 sequence (DNA): TGTGCCAGCAGCTTAAATGGAGACGGGGAGCTGTTTTTT.

This chain uses TRBV13 with TRBJ2-7; the D is unclear. The CDR3 extends over 12 amino acids. Trimming cost V 0 bases and J 7 bases, with 7 bases left between them. CDR1 is PRHDT, CDR2 FYEKMQ, per germline (reference sequence). The CDR3 here is CASSLGRWEQYF. The CDR3 region has the DNA TGTGCCAGCAGCTTAGGCCGGTGGGAGCAGTACTTC.

V is TRBV7-8 and J is TRBJ1-4; the D gene is possibly TRBD1 (5 bases). Germline CDR1 is SGHVS and CDR2 is FQNEAQ. V was pared by 4 bases and J by 5 bases, with 20 bases between. This CDR3 comprises 17 residues. CDR3 amino acids: CASSYYAITGTNEKLFF. In DNA form, the CDR3 reads TGTGCCAGCAGCTACTACGCAATCACAGGAACCAATGAAAAACTGTTTTTT.

The chain links TRBV7-2 to TRBJ1-2, with D possibly matching TRBD1 (6 bases). Germline CDR1 SGHTA, CDR2 FQGNSA. This CDR3 is 16 amino acids long. The V gene lost 1 base and the J gene lost 6 bases, with 18 bases spanning the gap. The chain's CDR3 is CASSLVRFARGHGYTF. The CDR3 DNA follows: TGTGCCAGCAGCTTAGTCCGGTTCGCCAGGGGTCATGGCTACACCTTC.

In the case of this clone: The same CDR3 can be traced to other DNA sequences in this sample. The chain joins TRBV2 to TRBJ1-2; no reliable D call. The CDR3 runs 13 residues. Germline V gene sequence: CDR1 SNHLY, CDR2 FYNNEI. Trimming stripped 3 bases from V and 2 bases from J, with 7 bases between. The CDR3 region is CASSEGGNYGYTF. The CDR3 DNA sequence: TGTGCCAGCAGTGAGGGAGGAAACTATGGCTACACCTTC. The full variable domain, its missing parts supplied by reference TRBV2 and TRBJ1-2, is EPEVTQTPSHQVTQMGQEVILRCVPISNHLYFYWYRQILGQKVEFLVSFYNNEISEKSEIFDDQFSVERPDGSNFTLKIRSTKLEDSAMYFCASSEGGNYGYTFGSGTRLTVV.

The chain uses TRBV29-1 and TRBJ2-2; TRBD1 aligns across 7 bases. J gave up 5 bases and V 6 bases, and 6 bases lay outside the gene matches. Germline CDR1 and CDR2: SQVTM and ANQGSEA. The CDR3 is 13 amino acids. The CDR3 here is CSVRGQPTGELFF. CDR3 coding DNA: TGCAGCGTCCGGGGACAGCCAACCGGGGAGCTGTTTTTT.

This clone was seen only a few times. The J gene is TRBJ1-1, the V gene TRBV7-9; D gene ambiguous. Germline CDR1 reads SEHNR; CDR2 reads FQNEAQ (reference sequence). This CDR3 is built from 15 residues. The V gene lost 5 bases and the J gene lost 5 bases, with 18 bases spanning the gap. The CDR3, as DNA: TGTGCCAGCAGCCTAGAACTGCCTCGGGGAACTGAAGCTTTCTTT. Translated: CASSLELPRGTEAFF.

This chain connects TRBV2 to TRBJ2-7; possible D gene TRBD2, 5 bases. The V end was cut by 5 bases, the J end by 6 bases, with 8 bases between. This CDR3 comprises 11 residues. Germline assignment: CDR1 SNHLY and CDR2 FYNNEI. CDR3 sequence (DNA): TGTGCCAGCAGTCGGGGTCGCGAGCAGTACTTC. The encoded protein is CASSRGREQYF.

This clone has more than one count but fewer than ten. V and J are TRBV2 and TRBJ2-3; either TRBD1 or TRBD2 may supply D (6 bases each). Germline CDR1 is SNHLY and CDR2 is FYNNEI. V was pared by 6 bases and J by 8 bases, with 12 bases between. This CDR3 contains 12 residues. The CDR3 spells CASSQQGGTQYF. DNA of the CDR3: TGTGCCAGCAGCCAACAGGGAGGTACGCAGTATTTT. Together with reference TRBV2 and TRBJ2-3, the CDR3 gives the full variable domain: EPEVTQTPSHQVTQMGQEVILRCVPISNHLYFYWYRQILGQKVEFLVSFYNNEISEKSEIFDDQFSVERPDGSNFTLKIRSTKLEDSAMYFCASSQQGGTQYFGPGTRLTVL.

This chain joins TRBV27 and TRBJ2-7; 8 bases agree with TRBD2. The ends lost 5 bases at V and 2 bases at J; junction bases unmatched: 17. Germline V CDR1 and CDR2: MNHEY, SMNVEV (reference sequence). The CDR3 loop spans 18 amino acids. CDR3 in DNA: TGTGCCAGCAGTAAACAGATGAGCGGGAGATCCCCCCCCTACGAGCAGTACTTC. This translates into CASSKQMSGRSPPYEQYF.

J is TRBJ1-1 and V is TRBV4-3; D may be TRBD1 (5 bases). V was shortened by 0 bases and J by 1 base, with 15 bases between the two germline ends. Germline values: CDR1 LGHNA, CDR2 YSLEER. The CDR3 is made up of 17 amino acids. CDR3 coding DNA: TGCGCCAGCAGCCAAGATGGGGGGGACTGGACGAACACTGAAGCTTTCTTT. Residues: CASSQDGGDWTNTEAFF.

The CDR3 here is CASSFHPPEQYF. The CDR3, as DNA: TGTGCCAGCAGTTTCCACCCCCCCGAGCAGTACTTC. The chain couples TRBV27 to TRBJ2-7; no definite D call. The V end was cut by 3 bases, the J end by 6 bases, with 9 bases between. Per germline, CDR1 MNHEY and CDR2 SMNVEV (reference sequence). The CDR3 runs to 12 residues.

The CDR3 sequence: CASRPRLFF. The CDR3 nucleotides are TGTGCCAGTAGGCCCAGGCTGTTTTTT. The V call is TRBV19, the J call TRBJ1-4, with D hard to call. The CDR3 sequence is 9 residues long. Germline assignment: CDR1 LNHDA and CDR2 SQIVND (reference sequence). Between the trimmed V and J ends, which lost 6 bases and 14 bases, there was a span of 7 bases. The full variable domain, rest sourced from reference TRBV19 and TRBJ1-4, is DGGITQSPKYLFRKEGQNVTLSCEQNLNHDAMYWYRQDPGQGLRLIYYSQIVNDFQKGDIAEGYSVSREKKESFPLTVTSAQKNPTAFYLCASRPRLFFGSGTQLSVL.